This TCR beta chain was recorded in a study of CD8+ T cells in alopecia areata. Treatment of the sample: oral pan-JAK inhibitor, 5-10 mg twice daily. Per germline, CDR1 SQVTM and CDR2 ANQGSEA. The length of the CDR3 is 14 residues. Trimming at V came to 7 bases and at J to 2 bases, leaving 6 bases not matched to a gene. Sequencing templates came from extracted RNA that was reverse transcribed into cDNA. Clones were read by immunoSEQ multiplex PCR, and TCRdb kept only the in-frame ones, dropping some. The sample contains some 200,000 clones, roughly 44% of which appear only once. Notes on the study in general: Possibly because of HLA-related factors, TCR sharing was less clear across patients than in mice. It was lesional scalp, especially alopecia totalis/universalis, that showed higher clonality than normal scalp. Scalp samples also contribute reads from the resident alphabeta T cells found in normal skin.

There are a few counts of this clone. Its antigen remains unknown. This TCR came from a human donor with alopecia areata. The sample in question was CD4+ T cells sorted from blood, obtained at roughly week 36, from a patient treated with tofacitinib. This sequence joins TRBV29-1 and TRBJ2-3, with 10 bases lining up with TRBD1. In DNA, the CDR3 is TGCAGCGGGGGGGACAGGGGCTCCACAGATACGCAGTATTTT. It encodes CSGGDRGSTDTQYF.